One T cell receptor (beta chain) is described in this entry. Its antigen remains unidentified. This sample was taken from a study of cytotoxic CD8 clonotypes in ibrutinib-treated CLL. The method was immunoSEQ multiplex PCR; TCRdb's version includes in-frame clones alone and lacks a portion of them. Among some 150,000 clones, 79% were seen once, and the ten largest hold around 13%. Trimming pared 2 bases from V and 4 bases from J, leaving 12 bases between. This CDR3 is 14 amino acids long. CDR1 SGHRS and CDR2 YFSETQ come from the germline V gene. General study points: Timing of sampling differed between sustained-remission and progressing patients. Before falling back toward baseline at progression, clonality had risen at the time of ibrutinib response. Pretreatment clonality was elevated relative to age-matched healthy donors and paralleled circulating CD8+ T-cell counts.

The origin of this receptor is a human donor with chronic lymphocytic leukemia. Sequences were derived from PBMCs, sampled after 12 months of ibrutinib treatment. The chain carries TRBV5-1 and TRBJ1-1, with a possible D match to TRBD1 (5 bases). CDR3 region: CASSLQDRGTEAFF. The CDR3 DNA follows: TGCGCCAGCAGCTTACAGGATCGCGGCACTGAAGCTTTCTTT.